The 14 T cell receptor beta chains listed next were all sequenced from one sample in a study of blood T cell repertoires in COVID-19. The method was immunoSEQ multiplex PCR; TCRdb's version includes in-frame clones alone and lacks a portion of them. The data show roughly 53,000 clones, around 82% seen once. Sequences were obtained from peripheral blood. The origin of the receptors is a human donor in a cohort sampled during active COVID-19.

The chain links TRBV7-8 to TRBJ1-2; D perhaps matches TRBD1 (6 bases). Germline assignment: CDR1 SGHVS and CDR2 FQNEAQ. CDR3 length: 13 amino acids. V was clipped by 3 bases and J by 2 bases, with 7 bases between them. For the CDR3, the DNA is TGTGCCAGCAGCTTCGACAGGAACTATGGCTACACCTTC. This translates into CASSFDRNYGYTF.

The V call is TRBV28, the J call TRBJ2-3; 8 bases align to TRBD2. Looked up from germline, CDR1 is MDHEN and CDR2 is SYDVKM. Trimming at V came to 8 bases and at J to 4 bases, leaving 2 bases not matched to a gene. The CDR3 consists of 12 residues. CDR3 DNA: TGTGCCAGCCTAGCGGGCCCAGATACGCAGTATTTT. It codes for CASLAGPDTQYF.

The rearrangement links TRBV5-8 to TRBJ1-6; tentative D call: TRBD1 (6 bases). CDR3 length equals 15 residues. V lost 4 bases and J lost 7, with 15 bases in between. Germline V gives CDR1 SGHTS, CDR2 YDEGEE. The CDR3 bases are TGTGCCAGCAGCCCACACAGGGCTCAGAATTCACCCCTCCACTTT. Its translation is CASSPHRAQNSPLHF. Full variable domain (remainder filled in from reference TRBV5-8 and TRBJ1-6): EAGVTQSPTHLIKTRGQQATLRCSPISGHTSVYWYQQALGLGLQFLLWYDEGEERNRGNFPPRFSGRQFPNYSSELNVNALELEDSALYLCASSPHRAQNSPLHFGNGTRLTVT.

In its sample, this clone ranks as medium-sized. This chain uses TRBV19 with TRBJ1-2; D unresolved. CDR1 and CDR2 from the germline V gene are LNHDA and SQIVND (reference sequence). The CDR3 length is 14 residues. Trimming took off 5 bases at V and 5 bases at J, with 15 bases between the two ends. CDR3 amino acids: CASSAGPRPYGYTF. Here the CDR3 DNA reads TGTGCCAGTAGTGCGGGTCCCCGACCATATGGCTACACCTTC.

J is TRBJ1-4 and V is TRBV30, with D perhaps matching TRBD1 (6 bases). CDR1 and CDR2 (germline): GTSNPN, SVGIG (reference sequence). This CDR3 spans 13 amino acids. The V end lost 4 bases, the J end lost 6 bases, and 12 bases lay between the germline ends. CDR3 in DNA: TGTGCCTGGACCATACAGGGCCATGAAAAACTGTTTTTT. This translates into CAWTIQGHEKLFF. Full variable domain (missing parts from reference TRBV30 and TRBJ1-4): SQTIHQWPATLVQPVGSPLSLECTVEGTSNPNLYWYRQAAGRGLQLLFYSVGIGQISSEVPQNLSASRPQDRQFILSSKKLLLSDSGFYLCAWTIQGHEKLFFGSGTQLSVL.

The CDR3 region is CASSRHAQETQYF. Written as DNA, the CDR3 is TGCGCCAGCAGCAGACACGCACAAGAGACCCAGTACTTC. The chain carries TRBV5-1 and TRBJ2-5; D unclear. Per germline, CDR1 SGHRS and CDR2 YFSETQ. V lost 4 bases to trimming and J lost 2 bases, with 9 bases between them. CDR3 size: 13 residues.

The chain carries TRBV4-3 and TRBJ2-1; possible D gene TRBD2, 5 bases. With 2 bases removed from V and 7 bases from J, the gap between germline ends came to 15 bases. CDR3 size: 15 residues. CDR1 is LGHNA and CDR2 is YSLEER in the germline V gene. CDR3 region: CASSQSGLASNEQFF. The CDR3 DNA sequence: TGCGCCAGCAGCCAAAGCGGTTTAGCATCGAATGAGCAGTTCTTC.

The gene calls are TRBV18 and TRBJ2-3, with 7 bases matching TRBD1. The CDR3 length is 16 residues. After removal of 4 bases from V and 4 bases from J, the junction contained 11 bases not matched to a gene. Germline CDR1 reads KGHSH; CDR2 reads LQKENI. This chain's CDR3 is CASSLQRQGPADTQYF. The CDR3 DNA reads TGTGCCAGCTCACTGCAGCGACAGGGCCCCGCAGATACGCAGTATTTT.

In its sample, this clone was seen a few times. The chain recombines TRBV18 with TRBJ1-1; 7 nucleotides agree with TRBD1. This CDR3 is 15 amino acids long. The J segment lost 3 bases and the V segment lost 3 bases, leaving 7 bases of the junction unmatched. Per the germline V gene, CDR1 is KGHSH and CDR2 is LQKENI. The CDR3 DNA sequence: TGTGCCAGCTCACCGACACAGGGGCGATACACTGAAGCTTTCTTT. It translates to CASSPTQGRYTEAFF.

The rearrangement uses TRBV2 and TRBJ1-5; 11 bases are a match to TRBD1. V dropped 5 bases and J dropped 5; count of bases not matched to a gene: 5. CDR3 length: 15 residues. The germline V gene has CDR1 SNHLY and CDR2 FYNNEI. Written as DNA, the CDR3 is TGTGCCAGCAGTAAGGGACAGGGGGGGGATCAGCCCCAGCATTTT. Encoded protein: CASSKGQGGDQPQHF.

The chain has TRBV2 and TRBJ2-7; 7 bases map to TRBD1. Germline V gene data show CDR1 as SNHLY and CDR2 as FYNNEI. This CDR3 contains 13 residues. Trimming took 7 bases from V and 7 from J; bases not matched to a gene: 10. The CDR3 loop reads CASIIDREREQYF. Here the CDR3 DNA reads TGTGCCAGCATTATCGACAGGGAAAGGGAGCAGTACTTC.

V usage is TRBV11-2 and J usage is TRBJ2-1; TRBD2 matches at 8 bases. The germline V gene encodes CDR1 SGHAT and CDR2 FQNNGV. CDR3 length equals 17 residues. J lost 7 bases, V lost 1 base, and 12 bases had no gene match. For the CDR3, the DNA is TGTGCCAGCAGCTTAGGGGGACTAGGCGGACCCCAAAATGAGCAGTTCTTC. This gives the protein CASSLGGLGGPQNEQFF.

This rearrangement joins TRBV30 to TRBJ2-1; D is undetermined. V lost 2 bases and J lost 7, with 9 bases in between. Germline CDR1 reads GTSNPN; CDR2 reads SVGIG (reference sequence). The CDR3 runs 12 residues. This chain's CDR3 is CAWSLARNEQFF. CDR3 nucleotide sequence: TGTGCCTGGAGTTTGGCGAGGAATGAGCAGTTCTTC.

The rearrangement joins TRBV27 to TRBJ2-2, with unresolved D. Per germline, CDR1 MNHEY and CDR2 SMNVEV (reference sequence). V was cut by 3 bases and J by 7 bases, with 24 bases left in between. This CDR3 has 18 amino acids. CDR3 DNA sequence: TGTGCCAGCAGTTTGTGGTCAAACAGCATCGAATCCATCGGGGAGCTGTTTTTT. Translating gives CASSLWSNSIESIGELFF.